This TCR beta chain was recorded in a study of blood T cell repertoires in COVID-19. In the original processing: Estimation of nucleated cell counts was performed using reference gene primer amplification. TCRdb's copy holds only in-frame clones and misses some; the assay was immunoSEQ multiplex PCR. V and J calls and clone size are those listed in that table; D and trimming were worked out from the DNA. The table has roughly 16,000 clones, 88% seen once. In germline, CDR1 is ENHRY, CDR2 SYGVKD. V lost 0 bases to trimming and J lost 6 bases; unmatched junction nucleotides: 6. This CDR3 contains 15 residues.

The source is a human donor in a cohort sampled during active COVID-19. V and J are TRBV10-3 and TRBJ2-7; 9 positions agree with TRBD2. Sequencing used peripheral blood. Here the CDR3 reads CAISESLAGVVEQYF. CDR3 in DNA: TGTGCCATCAGTGAGTCATTAGCGGGAGTAGTCGAGCAGTACTTC.